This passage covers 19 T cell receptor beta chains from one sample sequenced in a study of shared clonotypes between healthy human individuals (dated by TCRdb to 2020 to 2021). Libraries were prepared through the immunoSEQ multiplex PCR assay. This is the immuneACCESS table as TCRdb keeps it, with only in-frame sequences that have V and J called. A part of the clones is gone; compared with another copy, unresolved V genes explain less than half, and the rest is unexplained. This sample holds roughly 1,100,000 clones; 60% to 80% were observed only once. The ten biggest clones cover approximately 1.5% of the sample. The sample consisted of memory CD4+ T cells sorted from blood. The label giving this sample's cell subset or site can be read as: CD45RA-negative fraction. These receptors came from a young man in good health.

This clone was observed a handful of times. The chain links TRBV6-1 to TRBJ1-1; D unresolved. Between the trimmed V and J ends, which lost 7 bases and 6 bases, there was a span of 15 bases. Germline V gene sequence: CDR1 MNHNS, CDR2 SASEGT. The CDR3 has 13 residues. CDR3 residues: CASTESGRAEAFF. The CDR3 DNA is TGTGCCAGCACCGAGTCGGGGAGGGCTGAAGCTTTCTTT.

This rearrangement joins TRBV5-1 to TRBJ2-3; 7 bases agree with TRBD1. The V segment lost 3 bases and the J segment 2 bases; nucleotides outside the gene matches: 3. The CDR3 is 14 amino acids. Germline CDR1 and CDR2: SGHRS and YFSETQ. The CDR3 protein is CASSSGQFTDTQYF. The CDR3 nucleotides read TGCGCCAGCAGCTCGGGACAGTTCACAGATACGCAGTATTTT.

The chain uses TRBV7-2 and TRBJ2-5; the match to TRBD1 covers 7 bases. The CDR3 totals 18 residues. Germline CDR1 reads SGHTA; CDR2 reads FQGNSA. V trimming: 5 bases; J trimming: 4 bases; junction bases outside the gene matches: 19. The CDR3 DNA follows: TGTGCCAGCAGCCCACAGGGGCCTCACCCGACGCTAGGAGAGACCCAGTACTTC. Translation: CASSPQGPHPTLGETQYF.

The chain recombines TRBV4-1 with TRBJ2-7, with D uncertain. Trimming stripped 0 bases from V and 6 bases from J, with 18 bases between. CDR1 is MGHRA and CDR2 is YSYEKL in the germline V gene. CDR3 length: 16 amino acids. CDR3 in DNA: TGCGCCAGCAGCCAAGATCCCACCCCCTGGTTGGGCGAGCAGTACTTC. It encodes CASSQDPTPWLGEQYF.

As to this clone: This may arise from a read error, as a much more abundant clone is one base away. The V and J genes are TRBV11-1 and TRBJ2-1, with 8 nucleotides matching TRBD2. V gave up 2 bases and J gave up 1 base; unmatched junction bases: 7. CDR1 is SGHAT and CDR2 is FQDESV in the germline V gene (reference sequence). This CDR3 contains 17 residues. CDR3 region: CASSLIIREGSYNEQFF. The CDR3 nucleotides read TGTGCCAGCAGCTTAATAATCCGGGAGGGGTCCTACAATGAGCAGTTCTTC.

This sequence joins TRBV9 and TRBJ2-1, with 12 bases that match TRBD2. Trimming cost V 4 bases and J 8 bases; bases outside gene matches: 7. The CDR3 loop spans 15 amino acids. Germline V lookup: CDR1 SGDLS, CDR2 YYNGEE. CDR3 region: CASSLGTSGLDEQFF. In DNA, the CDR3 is TGTGCCAGCAGCCTCGGGACTAGCGGGCTCGATGAGCAGTTCTTC.

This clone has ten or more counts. The CDR3 nucleotides are TGTGCCTGGCTCCGACAGGGGTGGGGTGAAGCTTTCTTT. It is translated as CAWLRQGWGEAFF. This sequence joins TRBV30 and TRBJ1-1, with 8 nucleotides matching TRBD1. In germline, CDR1 is GTSNPN, CDR2 SVGIG (reference sequence). This CDR3 is 13 amino acids long. V was clipped by 5 bases and J by 7 bases; unmatched bases: 9. Full variable domain (rest looked up from reference TRBV30 and TRBJ1-1): SQTIHQWPATLVQPVGSPLSLECTVEGTSNPNLYWYRQAAGRGLQLLFYSVGIGQISSEVPQNLSASRPQDRQFILSSKKLLLSDSGFYLCAWLRQGWGEAFFGQGTRLTVV.

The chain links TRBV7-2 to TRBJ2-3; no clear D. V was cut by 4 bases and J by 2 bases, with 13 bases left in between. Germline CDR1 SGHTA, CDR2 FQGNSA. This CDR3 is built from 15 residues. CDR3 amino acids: CASSSTGGYTDTQYF. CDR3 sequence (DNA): TGTGCCAGCAGCTCCACGGGCGGATACACAGATACGCAGTATTTT. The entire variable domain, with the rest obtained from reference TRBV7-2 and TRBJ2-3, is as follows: GAGVSQSPSNKVTEKGKDVELRCDPISGHTALYWYRQSLGQGLEFLIYFQGNSAPDKSGLPSDRFSAERTGGSVSTLTIQRTQQEDSAVYLCASSSTGGYTDTQYFGPGTRLTVL.

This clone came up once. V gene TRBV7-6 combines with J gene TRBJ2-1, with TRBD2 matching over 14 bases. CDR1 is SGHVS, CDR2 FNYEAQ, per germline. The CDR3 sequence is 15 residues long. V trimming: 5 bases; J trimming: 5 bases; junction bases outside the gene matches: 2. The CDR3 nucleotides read TGTGCCAGCAGCCGGACTAGCGGGGGGCACAATGAGCAGTTCTTC. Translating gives CASSRTSGGHNEQFF. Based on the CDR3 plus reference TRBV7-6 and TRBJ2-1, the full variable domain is GAGVSQSPRYKVTKRGQDVALRCDPISGHVSLYWYRQALGQGPEFLTYFNYEAQQDKSGLPNDRFSAERPEGSISTLTIQRTEQRDSAMYRCASSRTSGGHNEQFFGPGTRLTVL.

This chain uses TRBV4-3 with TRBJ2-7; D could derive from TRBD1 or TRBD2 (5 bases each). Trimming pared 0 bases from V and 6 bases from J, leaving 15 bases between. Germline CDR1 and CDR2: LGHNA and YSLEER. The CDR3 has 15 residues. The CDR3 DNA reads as TGCGCCAGCAGCCAAGACGGGACCGTACCTCGCGAGCAGTACTTC. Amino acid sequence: CASSQDGTVPREQYF.

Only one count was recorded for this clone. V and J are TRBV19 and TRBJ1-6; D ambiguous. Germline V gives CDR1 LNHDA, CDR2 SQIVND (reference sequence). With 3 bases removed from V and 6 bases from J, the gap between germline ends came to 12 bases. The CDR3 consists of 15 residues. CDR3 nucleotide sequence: TGTGCCAGTAGTATCAATGGAGATTTTAATTCACCCCTCCACTTT. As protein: CASSINGDFNSPLHF.

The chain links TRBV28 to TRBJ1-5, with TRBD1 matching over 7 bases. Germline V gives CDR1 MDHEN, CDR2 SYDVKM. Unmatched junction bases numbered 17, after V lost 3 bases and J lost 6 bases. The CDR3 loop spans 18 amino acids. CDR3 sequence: CASSFVAGTDFFGQPQHF. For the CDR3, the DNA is TGTGCCAGCAGTTTTGTCGCCGGGACAGATTTTTTTGGTCAGCCCCAGCATTTT. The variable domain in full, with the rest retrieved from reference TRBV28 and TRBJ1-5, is DVKVTQSSRYLVKRTGEKVFLECVQDMDHENMFWYRQDPGLGLRLIYFSYDVKMKEKGDIPEGYSVSREKKERFSLILESASTNQTSMYLCASSFVAGTDFFGQPQHFGDGTRLSIL.

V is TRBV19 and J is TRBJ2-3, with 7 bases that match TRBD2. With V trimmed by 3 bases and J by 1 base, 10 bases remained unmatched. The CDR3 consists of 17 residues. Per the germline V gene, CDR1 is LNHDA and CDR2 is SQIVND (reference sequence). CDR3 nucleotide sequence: TGTGCCAGTAGTATGGAACACGGCGGGAGTGGCACAGATACGCAGTATTTT. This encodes CASSMEHGGSGTDTQYF.

CDR3 residues: CASRDRAKNIQYF. The CDR3 DNA follows: TGTGCCAGCAGAGACAGAGCCAAAAACATTCAGTACTTC. This chain connects TRBV19 to TRBJ2-4, with D possibly TRBD1 on 5 matching bases. Germline V gene data show CDR1 as LNHDA and CDR2 as SQIVND (reference sequence). CDR3 length: 13 amino acids. V was clipped by 9 bases and J by 0 bases, with 9 bases between them.

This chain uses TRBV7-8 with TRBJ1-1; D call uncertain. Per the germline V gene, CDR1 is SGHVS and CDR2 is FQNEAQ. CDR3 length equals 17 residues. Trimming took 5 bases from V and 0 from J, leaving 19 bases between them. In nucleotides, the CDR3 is TGTGCCAGCAGCCTAAGGCAGAAACAAAACATGAACACTGAAGCTTTCTTT. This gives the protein CASSLRQKQNMNTEAFF.

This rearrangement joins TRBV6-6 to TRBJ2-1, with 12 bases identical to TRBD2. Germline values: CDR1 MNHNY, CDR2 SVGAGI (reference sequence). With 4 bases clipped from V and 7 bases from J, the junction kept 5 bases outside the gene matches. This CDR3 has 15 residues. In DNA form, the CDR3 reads TGTGCCAGCAGTTCCCGGACTAGCGGGAAGAATGAGCAGTTCTTC. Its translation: CASSSRTSGKNEQFF.

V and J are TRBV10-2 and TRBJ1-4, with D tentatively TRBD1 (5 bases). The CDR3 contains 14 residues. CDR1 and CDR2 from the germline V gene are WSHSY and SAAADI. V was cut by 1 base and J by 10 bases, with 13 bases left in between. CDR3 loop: CASSEWGVEGKLFF. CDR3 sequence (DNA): TGCGCCAGCAGTGAGTGGGGGGTAGAGGGAAAACTGTTTTTT.

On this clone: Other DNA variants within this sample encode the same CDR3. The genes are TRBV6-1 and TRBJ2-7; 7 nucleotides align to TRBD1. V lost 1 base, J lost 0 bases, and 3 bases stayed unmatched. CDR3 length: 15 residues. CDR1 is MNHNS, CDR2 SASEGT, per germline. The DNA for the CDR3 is TGTGCCAGCAGTGAAGGACAGGGTGACTCCTACGAGCAGTACTTC. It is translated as CASSEGQGDSYEQYF.

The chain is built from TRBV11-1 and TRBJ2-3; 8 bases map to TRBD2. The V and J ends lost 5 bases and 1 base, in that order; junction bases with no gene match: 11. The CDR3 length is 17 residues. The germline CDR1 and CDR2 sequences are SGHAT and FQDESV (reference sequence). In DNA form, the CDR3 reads TGTGCCAGCAGCCCTAGGATGGTTAGCGGGGGCACAGATACGCAGTATTTT. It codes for CASSPRMVSGGTDTQYF.